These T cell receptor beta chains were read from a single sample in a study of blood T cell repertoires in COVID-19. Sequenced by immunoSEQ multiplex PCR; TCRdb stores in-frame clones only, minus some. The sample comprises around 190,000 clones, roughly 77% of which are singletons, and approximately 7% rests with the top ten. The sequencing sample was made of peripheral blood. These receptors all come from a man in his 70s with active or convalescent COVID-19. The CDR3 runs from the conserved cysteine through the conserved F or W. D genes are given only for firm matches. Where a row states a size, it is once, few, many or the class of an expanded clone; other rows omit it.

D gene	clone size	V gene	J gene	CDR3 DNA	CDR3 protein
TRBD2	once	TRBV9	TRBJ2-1	TGTGCCAGCAGCTCCCAACTAGCGGTTAATGAGCAGTTCTTC	CASSSQLAVNEQFF
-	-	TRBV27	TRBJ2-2	TGTGCCAGCAAGGTCTGGAGTCTCACCGGGGAGCTGTTTTTT	CASKVWSLTGELFF
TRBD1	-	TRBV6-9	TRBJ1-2	TGTGCCAGCAGTTATTGGGACAGTTCCAGAGGCTACACCTTC	CASSYWDSSRGYTF
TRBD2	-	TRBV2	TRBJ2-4	TGTGCCAGCAGTGAAATCTCTAGCGGGAGTGAAAACATTCAGTACTTC	CASSEISSGSENIQYF
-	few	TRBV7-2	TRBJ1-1	TGTGCCAGTAAGGGGAGGGTTAACACTGAAGCTTTCTTT	CASKGRVNTEAFF
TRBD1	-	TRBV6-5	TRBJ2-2	TGTGCCAGCAAGGGACAGGGAGGGCCCGGGGAGCTGTTTTTT	CASKGQGGPGELFF
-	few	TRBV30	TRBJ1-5	TGTGCCTGGAGTGTACAGAGCAATCAGCCCCAGCATTTT	CAWSVQSNQPQHF
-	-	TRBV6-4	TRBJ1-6	TGTGCCAGCAGTGCGGGTGCCTCCTATAATTCACCCCTCCACTTT	CASSAGASYNSPLHF
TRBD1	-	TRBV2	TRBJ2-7	TGTGCCAGCAGCTGGACAGGGAATGGGAGCGAGCAGTACTTC	CASSWTGNGSEQYF
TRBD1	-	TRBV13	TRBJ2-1	TGTGCCAGCAGCTTAGGCCGGGGACAGGGGTTGGATGAGCAGTTCTTC	CASSLGRGQGLDEQFF
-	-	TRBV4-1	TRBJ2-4	TGCGCCAGCAGCCAAAATGGAGCAGCCAAAAACATTCAGTACTTC	CASSQNGAAKNIQYF
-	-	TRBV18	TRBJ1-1	TGTGCCAGCTCCTCGGGAAGCGGAAGGGACACTGAAGCTTTCTTT	CASSSGSGRDTEAFF
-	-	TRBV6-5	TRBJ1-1	TGTGCCAGTAGAAGTTACACTGAAGCTTTCTTT	CASRSYTEAFF
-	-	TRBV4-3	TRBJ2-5	TGCGCCAGCAGCCAACAAAACAACCCGCTCGAGACCCAGTACTTC	CASSQQNNPLETQYF
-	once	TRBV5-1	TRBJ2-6	TGCGCCAGCAGCGCCGGGACATTCAGATCTGGGGCCAACGTCCTGACTTTC	CASSAGTFRSGANVLTF
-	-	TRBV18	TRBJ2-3	TGTGCCAGCTCACCAGCGGGGTTTCTTCAAGATACGCAGTATTTT	CASSPAGFLQDTQYF
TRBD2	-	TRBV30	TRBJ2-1	TGTGCCTGGAGTACGGATAGCGGGTTCAATGAGCAGTTCTTC	CAWSTDSGFNEQFF
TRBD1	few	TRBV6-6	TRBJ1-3	TGTGCCAGCAGTCAGGGGGCCCCCACCTACTCTGGAAACACCATATATTTT	CASSQGAPTYSGNTIYF
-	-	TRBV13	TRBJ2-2	TGTGCCAGCAGCTCACATTCAATCAGCGGGGAGCTGTTTTTT	CASSSHSISGELFF
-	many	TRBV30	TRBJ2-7	TGTGCCTGGAGCGACAGGCAGACCTACGAGCAGTACTTC	CAWSDRQTYEQYF
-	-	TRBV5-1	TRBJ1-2	TGCGCCAGCAGCTATGCGGCAGGGCGGGGCTACACCTTC	CASSYAAGRGYTF
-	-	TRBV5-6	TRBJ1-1	TGTGCCAGCAGCCCGAATATTCAGGGCGGGATGAACACTGAAGCTTTCTTT	CASSPNIQGGMNTEAFF
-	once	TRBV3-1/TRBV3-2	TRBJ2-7	TGTGCCAGCAGCCAAGTGGGCCTTTGCTGCGAGCAGTACTTC	CASSQVGLCCEQYF
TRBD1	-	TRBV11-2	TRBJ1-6	TGTGCCAGCAGCCGACAGGGGGGCGATAATTCACCCCTCCACTTT	CASSRQGGDNSPLHF
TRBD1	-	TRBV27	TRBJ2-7	TGTGCCAGCAGTTACCTGCCGGGACAGGGGCGGGACGAGCAGTACTTC	CASSYLPGQGRDEQYF
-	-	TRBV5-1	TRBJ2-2	TGCGCCAGCAGCTTGGAACACAGGGGGGGATCCGGGGAGCTGTTTTTT	CASSLEHRGGSGELFF
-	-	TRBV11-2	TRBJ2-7	TGTGCCAGCAGCTTAGCAGGATACGAGCAGTACTTC	CASSLAGYEQYF
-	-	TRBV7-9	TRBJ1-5	TGTGCCAGCAGCGCTCGGGACTCACCCACGGCCCAGCATTTT	CASSARDSPTAQHF
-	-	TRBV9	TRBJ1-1	TGTGCCAGCAGCGTAGCCCCAGGGGATACTGAAGCTTTCTTT	CASSVAPGDTEAFF
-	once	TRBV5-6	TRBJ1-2	TGTGCCAGCAGCTACGGCGGGCTAGGCTACACCTTC	CASSYGGLGYTF
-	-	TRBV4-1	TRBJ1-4	TGCGCCAGCAGCCCTTTTTATATCGGAGGAGGGGTGAGAAGGGAAAAACTGTTTTTT	CASSPFYIGGGVRREKLFF
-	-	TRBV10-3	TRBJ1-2	TGTGCCATCAGTGAACAAACGGAGTCGGGCTACACCTTC	CAISEQTESGYTF
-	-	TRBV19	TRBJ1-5	TGTGCCACCGATGGGACACGCGGCAATCAGCCCCAGCATTTT	CATDGTRGNQPQHF
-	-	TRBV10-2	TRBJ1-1	TGCGCCAGCAGTGAGTCAGCTTTCCTCGTCTTT	CASSESAFLVF
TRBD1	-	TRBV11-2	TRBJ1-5	TGTGCCAGCAGCGCACAGGGGGGAGGTCAGCCCCAGCATTTT	CASSAQGGGQPQHF
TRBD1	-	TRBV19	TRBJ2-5	TGTGCCAGTAGTACCCCAACGACAGGGCGAGAGACCCAGTACTTC	CASSTPTTGRETQYF
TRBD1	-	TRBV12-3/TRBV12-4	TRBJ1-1	TGTGCCAGCAGTACAGGGACAGGCACTGAAGCTTTCTTT	CASSTGTGTEAFF
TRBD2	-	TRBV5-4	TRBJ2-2	TGTGCCAGCAGCTCCCTCGGGGGGAATACCGGGGAGCTGTTTTTT	CASSSLGGNTGELFF
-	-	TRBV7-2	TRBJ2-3	TGTGCCAGCAGCCAGATGGCATCAGGAGGCGCAGATACGCAGTATTTT	CASSQMASGGADTQYF
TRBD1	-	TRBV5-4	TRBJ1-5	TGTGCCAGCAGCTTGGGAGGTGGGACAGGGTTAAATCAGCCCCAGCATTTT	CASSLGGGTGLNQPQHF
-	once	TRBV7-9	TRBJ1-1	TGTGCCAGCAGCTTACCCCACAGTACTGAAGCTTTCTTT	CASSLPHSTEAFF
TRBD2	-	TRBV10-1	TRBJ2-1	TGCGCCAGCAGTGAGGCTAGCGGGGGAAATGAGCAGTTCTTC	CASSEASGGNEQFF
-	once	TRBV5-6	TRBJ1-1	TGTGCCAGCAGCTTGGGTAGGGGCTGGGACACTGAAGCTTTCTTT	CASSLGRGWDTEAFF
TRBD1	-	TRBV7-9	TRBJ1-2	TGTGCCAGCAGCTTAGTAGTAGACAGGGCGGATGGCTACACCTTC	CASSLVVDRADGYTF
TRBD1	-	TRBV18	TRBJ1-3	TGTGCCAGCTCACCGCCGGGACAGGGGGCTGGAAACACCATATATTTT	CASSPPGQGAGNTIYF
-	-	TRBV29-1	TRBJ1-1	TGCAGCGTTGTCTCTCACGGGATGGTCACTGAAGCTTTCTTT	CSVVSHGMVTEAFF
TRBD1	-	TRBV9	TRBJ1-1	TGTGCCAGCAGCGTTGTGACAGGGGCCGAAGCTTTCTTT	CASSVVTGAEAFF
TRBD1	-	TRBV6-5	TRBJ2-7	TGTGCCAGCAGTTCAAGAGAGGACAGGGAGCAGTACTTC	CASSSREDREQYF
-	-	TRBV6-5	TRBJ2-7	TGTGCCAGCGGAACAACAGGGAGTACCTACGAGCAGTACTTC	CASGTTGSTYEQYF
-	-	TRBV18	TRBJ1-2	TGTGCCAGCTCACAGGGGAGGGGCAAAATCTATGGCTACACCTTC	CASSQGRGKIYGYTF